Sequencing of this T cell receptor beta chain was carried out in a study of T cell changes during pregnancy in multiple sclerosis. Using immunoSEQ multiplex PCR, the repertoire was profiled, and TCRdb retains in-frame clones only, with some absent. The data hold roughly 30,000 clones, with approximately 90% observed a single time. The source of this sequence is a female donor with multiple sclerosis, enrolled in a pregnancy study. The source material was CD8+ T cells from peripheral blood mononuclear cells, sampled after pregnancy.

The CDR3 spells CASSRGTGSRDTQYF. As DNA, the CDR3 is TGTGCCAGCAGCCGGGGGACAGGGTCACGGGATACGCAGTATTTT. The rearrangement uses TRBV11-2 and TRBJ2-3, with 9 nucleotides matching TRBD1. This CDR3 contains 15 residues. In germline, CDR1 is SGHAT, CDR2 FQNNGV. J gave up 6 bases and V 5 bases, and 9 bases lay outside the gene matches.